This T cell receptor beta chain was observed in a study of T-cell reconstitution after alpha-beta-depleted transplantation in children. On this clonotype itself: Its antigen is not known.

Unique molecular identifiers were built into the TCRbeta library. Using its own MiXCR run on the PCR reads, TCRdb lists one record per CDR3 protein. The sample yields 670,000 or so distinct CDR3 sequences, around 14% seen once. The study, taken as a whole, reports: At day 60, the high TCRbeta diversity found in some patients originated from recipient T cells and thymic progenitors that had survived. One year after transplant, T-cell counts and diversity came mostly from newly produced T cells. After transplant, at about two months, alpha-beta T cells were reportedly derived from several hundred expanded graft clones.

The CDR3 is made up of 15 amino acids. Germline V CDR1 and CDR2: SGHKS, YYEKEE (reference sequence). The V end lost 3 bases, the J end lost 4 bases, and 15 bases lay between the germline ends. The sequence came from a girl aged 2-15 years with congenital amegakaryocytic thrombocytopenia, due to receive a stem cell transplant. This sequence joins TRBV5-5 and TRBJ2-3; D might be TRBD2 (5 bases). Here the sequenced sample was PBMCs, taken before TCRalphabeta/CD19-depleted stem cell transplant. The CDR3 DNA follows: TGTGCCAGCAGCTCAAGATCAGCGGCATCAGATACGCAGTATTTT. It translates to CASSSRSAASDTQYF.